The source of this T cell receptor (beta chain) is a study of regulatory T cells. Whole-study results and caveats: Shannon entropy was nonsignificantly lower in patient CD8+ T cells than control CD8+ cells.

Amplification used 52 TRBV primers and 13 TRBJ primers. Clones were read by immunoSEQ multiplex PCR, and TCRdb kept only the in-frame ones, dropping some. The sample records roughly 15,000 clones, roughly nine tenths being singletons. The CDR3 covers 15 residues. V lost 5 bases to trimming and J lost 1 base, with 12 bases between them. Germline lookup yields CDR1 SGHTA and CDR2 FQGNSA. In regard to this clone: Its antigen is unknown.

The source of this sequence is a person under 35 with CD3G deficiency. Sequenced input: CD8+ T cells sorted from blood. The chain has TRBV7-2 and TRBJ1-5; TRBD1 is a possible D gene (5 bases). The CDR3 region is CASSQGWGSNQPQHF. In DNA, the CDR3 is TGTGCCAGCAGCCAGGGTTGGGGGAGCAATCAGCCCCAGCATTTT.